These 20 T cell receptor beta chains were sequenced from one sample in a study of blood T cell repertoires in COVID-19. Generated by immunoSEQ multiplex PCR, the TCRdb table keeps only in-frame clones and is missing some. The sample yields about 400,000 clones, nearly 90% seen once. Material for sequencing was PBMCs or T cells enriched from blood (not recorded which). The receptor set was obtained from a middle-aged woman with acute COVID-19.

This clone appeared once. The chain has TRBV2 and TRBJ1-2; a possible D gene is TRBD1 (6 bases). Between the trimmed V and J ends, which lost 6 bases and 4 bases, there was a span of 15 bases. This CDR3 is 14 amino acids long. CDR1 SNHLY and CDR2 FYNNEI come from the germline V gene. The CDR3 loop is CASSNDRIRYGYTF. CDR3 in DNA: TGTGCCAGCAGCAACGACAGGATTCGCTATGGCTACACCTTC.

The chain recombines TRBV11-2 with TRBJ1-2; D may be TRBD1 (6 bases). The germline gives CDR1 SGHAT, CDR2 FQNNGV. Deletions cut 5 bases from V and 2 bases from J, with 9 bases between. This CDR3 is 13 amino acids long. The CDR3 is CASSPGQNYGYTF. The CDR3 DNA sequence: TGTGCCAGCAGCCCCGGACAGAACTATGGCTACACCTTC.

The chain links TRBV5-1 to TRBJ2-3; D is unresolved. The CDR3 totals 12 residues. The germline gives CDR1 SGHRS, CDR2 YFSETQ. Between the trimmed V and J ends, which lost 0 bases and 3 bases, there was a span of 2 bases. The CDR3 DNA reads TGCGCCAGCAGCTTGGCTACAGATACGCAGTATTTT. As protein: CASSLATDTQYF.

The chain combines TRBV18 with TRBJ2-7, with TRBD1 identical over 7 bases. Trimming removed 2 bases from V and 4 bases from J; junction bases left unmatched: 11. CDR3 length equals 16 residues. Per germline, CDR1 KGHSH and CDR2 LQKENI. The CDR3 region has the DNA TGTGCCAGCTCACCAGGGGGACAGACTCCCCGTTACGAGCAGTACTTC. This sequence encodes CASSPGGQTPRYEQYF.

This chain connects TRBV7-2 to TRBJ2-1; no definite D call. The V end was cut by 3 bases, the J end by 8 bases, with 11 bases between. This CDR3 has 13 residues. Germline CDR1 is SGHTA and CDR2 is FQGNSA. CDR3 coding DNA: TGTGCCAGCAGCTTGAGAACGAGATATGAGCAGTTCTTC. Its protein is CASSLRTRYEQFF.

V gene TRBV2 combines with J gene TRBJ2-2, with TRBD1 matching over 9 bases. With 2 bases clipped from V and 6 bases from J, the junction kept 7 bases outside the gene matches. The CDR3 spans 16 residues. Germline V gives CDR1 SNHLY, CDR2 FYNNEI. As DNA, the CDR3 is TGTGCCAGCAGTGAATCTCGGACAGGGGCTTCCGGGGAGCTGTTTTTT. Amino acids: CASSESRTGASGELFF. The full variable domain, in which reference TRBV2 and TRBJ2-2 provide the parts outside the CDR3, is EPEVTQTPSHQVTQMGQEVILRCVPISNHLYFYWYRQILGQKVEFLVSFYNNEISEKSEIFDDQFSVERPDGSNFTLKIRSTKLEDSAMYFCASSESRTGASGELFFGEGSRLTVL.

V gene TRBV30 combines with J gene TRBJ1-2, with D possibly being TRBD1 (6 bases). Germline V CDR1 and CDR2: GTSNPN, SVGIG (reference sequence). Trimming pared 7 bases from V and 4 bases from J, leaving 16 bases between. The CDR3 has 13 residues. CDR3 sequence: CAYIQGPLYGYTF. CDR3 bases: TGTGCCTACATACAGGGTCCTCTCTATGGCTACACCTTC.

This sequence joins TRBV25-1 and TRBJ2-5; 8 bases fit TRBD2. CDR3 length: 17 amino acids. The trim removed 6 bases at V and 0 bases at J, leaving 12 bases unmatched. Germline V gene data show CDR1 as MGHDK and CDR2 as SYGVNS. CDR3 sequence (DNA): TGTGCCAGCAGCGTATTTCGGGGGGGAACGTACCAAGAGACCCAGTACTTC. Translation: CASSVFRGGTYQETQYF.

This clone came up once. The chain couples TRBV11-2 to TRBJ2-1; 9 bases fit TRBD2. The ends lost 1 base at V and 6 bases at J; junction bases unmatched: 10. Germline CDR1 reads SGHAT; CDR2 reads FQNNGV. This CDR3 region has 17 residues. The CDR3 loop reads CASSLGQRGEIINEQFF. The CDR3, as DNA: TGTGCCAGCAGCTTAGGCCAGCGGGGGGAAATTATCAATGAGCAGTTCTTC. Full variable domain (remainder filled in from reference TRBV11-2 and TRBJ2-1): EAGVAQSPRYKIIEKRQSVAFWCNPISGHATLYWYQQILGQGPKLLIQFQNNGVVDDSQLPKDRFSAERLKGVDSTLKIQPAKLEDSAVYLCASSLGQRGEIINEQFFGPGTRLTVL.

The chain carries TRBV11-3 and TRBJ2-2, with D possibly being TRBD1 (6 bases). The CDR3 consists of 15 residues. V gave up 6 bases and J gave up 6 bases, with 17 bases separating them. Germline V gene data show CDR1 as SGHNT and CDR2 as YENEEA. The CDR3 loop is CASRKTQGSSGELFF. The CDR3 coding sequence is TGTGCCAGCAGAAAAACACAGGGCTCGTCCGGGGAGCTGTTTTTT.

CDR3 in DNA: TGTGCCTGGAGTGTACGACAGGGGAATGGCTACACCTTC. This encodes CAWSVRQGNGYTF. J is TRBJ1-2 and V is TRBV30; 8 bases agree with TRBD1. The V gene end was trimmed by 0 bases and the J gene end by 6 bases; junction bases not matched to a gene: 3. Germline loops: CDR1 GTSNPN, CDR2 SVGIG (reference sequence). The CDR3 totals 13 residues.

The rearrangement links TRBV6-5 to TRBJ1-4, with 7 nucleotides matching TRBD1. The CDR3 is made up of 15 amino acids. Germline V gene lookup returns CDR1 MNHEY and CDR2 SVGAGI. Trimming cost V 5 bases and J 4 bases; bases outside gene matches: 7. The CDR3 is CASSPPGQINEKLFF. CDR3 bases: TGTGCCAGCAGTCCCCCGGGACAGATTAATGAAAAACTGTTTTTT.

V is TRBV4-1 and J is TRBJ1-1; 7 bases align to TRBD1. Germline trimming cut 6 bases from V and 1 base from J; bases unmatched to any gene: 8. CDR1 MGHRA and CDR2 YSYEKL come from the germline V gene. There are 15 residues in the CDR3. CDR3 protein: CASRQIGTANTEAFF. CDR3 nucleotide sequence: TGCGCCAGCAGACAAATCGGGACAGCGAACACTGAAGCTTTCTTT.

The genes are TRBV11-2 and TRBJ2-7, with TRBD2 matching over 8 bases. This CDR3 has 16 amino acids. The J segment lost 7 bases and the V segment lost 4 bases, leaving 15 bases of the junction unmatched. The germline gives CDR1 SGHAT, CDR2 FQNNGV. The CDR3 sequence: CASSSRRGGTRREQYF. The CDR3 DNA sequence: TGTGCCAGCAGCTCAAGGCGCGGTGGGACTAGACGTGAGCAGTACTTC. Combining the CDR3 with reference TRBV11-2 and TRBJ2-7 gives the whole variable domain EAGVAQSPRYKIIEKRQSVAFWCNPISGHATLYWYQQILGQGPKLLIQFQNNGVVDDSQLPKDRFSAERLKGVDSTLKIQPAKLEDSAVYLCASSSRRGGTRREQYFGPGTRLTVT.

The chain links TRBV13 to TRBJ2-7; 16 bases fit TRBD2. CDR1 and CDR2 (germline): PRHDT, FYEKMQ (reference sequence). V was clipped by 4 bases and J by 2 bases; unmatched bases: 2. CDR3 length: 16 residues. The CDR3 DNA reads as TGTGCCAGCAGCTGGGGACTAGCGGGGGGGCCCTACGAGCAGTACTTC. This translates into CASSWGLAGGPYEQYF.

This clone has a handful of counts. V usage is TRBV10-3 and J usage is TRBJ2-3; maybe TRBD2 (7 bases). The CDR3 is 14 residues long. Deletions cut 4 bases from V and 6 bases from J, with 14 bases between. Germline V CDR1 and CDR2: ENHRY, SYGVKD. The chain's CDR3 is CAISGGGASDTQYF. CDR3 bases: TGTGCCATCAGTGGTGGGGGGGCCAGTGATACGCAGTATTTT.

The V and J genes are TRBV6-5 and TRBJ1-2; D not certain. Trimming stripped 4 bases from V and 7 bases from J, with 13 bases between. Per germline, CDR1 MNHEY and CDR2 SVGAGI. This CDR3 has 13 residues. The CDR3 loop reads CASSSLRAFGYTF. The CDR3 DNA sequence: TGTGCCAGCAGTTCGTTGAGAGCTTTTGGCTACACCTTC.

The chain combines TRBV9 with TRBJ2-5, with D maybe TRBD2 (5 bases). The germline V gene encodes CDR1 SGDLS and CDR2 YYNGEE. Trimming shortened V by 0 bases and J by 2 bases, and 5 bases separated the two germline ends. The CDR3 contains 13 residues. CDR3 sequence reads: CASSVAGQETQYF. The CDR3 bases are TGTGCCAGCAGCGTAGCGGGGCAAGAGACCCAGTACTTC. Using reference TRBV9 and TRBJ2-5 for the parts outside the CDR3, the full variable domain is DSGVTQTPKHLITATGQRVTLRCSPRSGDLSVYWYQQSLDQGLQFLIQYYNGEERAKGNILERFSAQQFPDLHSELNLSSLELGDSALYFCASSVAGQETQYFGPGTRLLVL.

The rearrangement uses TRBV11-2 and TRBJ2-1; 10 bases map to TRBD1. Losses at the gene ends were 4 bases for V and 2 bases for J; bases not matched to a gene: 5. CDR3 length: 16 amino acids. The germline CDR1 and CDR2 sequences are SGHAT and FQNNGV. As DNA, the CDR3 is TGTGCCAGCAGCTCACAGGACAGGGGGGCCTACAATGAGCAGTTCTTC. This sequence encodes CASSSQDRGAYNEQFF.

The CDR3 DNA reads TGTGCCTGGGACCCGGGACAGGGAAAACCCTACGAGCAGTACTTC. Protein product: CAWDPGQGKPYEQYF. This chain uses TRBV30 with TRBJ2-7; 9 positions agree with TRBD1. V was pared by 5 bases and J by 2 bases, with 10 bases of the junction left unmatched. Germline assignment: CDR1 GTSNPN and CDR2 SVGIG (reference sequence). The CDR3 has 15 residues. Filled out from reference TRBV30 and TRBJ2-7, the complete variable domain reads SQTIHQWPATLVQPVGSPLSLECTVEGTSNPNLYWYRQAAGRGLQLLFYSVGIGQISSEVPQNLSASRPQDRQFILSSKKLLLSDSGFYLCAWDPGQGKPYEQYFGPGTRLTVT.